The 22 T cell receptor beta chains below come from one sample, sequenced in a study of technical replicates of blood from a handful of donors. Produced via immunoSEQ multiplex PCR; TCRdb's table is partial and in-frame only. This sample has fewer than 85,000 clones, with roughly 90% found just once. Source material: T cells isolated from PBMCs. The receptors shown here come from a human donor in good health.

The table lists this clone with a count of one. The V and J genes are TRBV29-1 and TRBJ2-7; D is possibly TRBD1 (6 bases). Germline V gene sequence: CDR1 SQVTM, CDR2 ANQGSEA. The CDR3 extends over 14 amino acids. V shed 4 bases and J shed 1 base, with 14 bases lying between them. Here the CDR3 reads CSVVSSDRSYEQYF. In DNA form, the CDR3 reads TGCAGCGTTGTATCATCGGACAGATCCTACGAGCAGTACTTC.

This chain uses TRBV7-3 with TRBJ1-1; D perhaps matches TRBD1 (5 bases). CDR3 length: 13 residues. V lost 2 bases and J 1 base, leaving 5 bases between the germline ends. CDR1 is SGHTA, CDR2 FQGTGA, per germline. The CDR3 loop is CASSLQGNTEAFF. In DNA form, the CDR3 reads TGTGCCAGCAGCTTACAGGGGAACACTGAAGCTTTCTTT.

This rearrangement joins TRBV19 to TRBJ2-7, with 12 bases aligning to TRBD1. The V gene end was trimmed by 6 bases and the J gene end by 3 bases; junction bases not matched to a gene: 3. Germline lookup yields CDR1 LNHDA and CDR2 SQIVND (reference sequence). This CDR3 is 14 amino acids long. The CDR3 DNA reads TGTGCCAGTAGGGGGACAGGGGGCCTCTACGAGCAGTACTTC. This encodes CASRGTGGLYEQYF.

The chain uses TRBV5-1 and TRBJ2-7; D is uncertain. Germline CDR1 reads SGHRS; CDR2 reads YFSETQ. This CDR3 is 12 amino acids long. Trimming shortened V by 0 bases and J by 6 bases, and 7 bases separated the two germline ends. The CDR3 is CASSLARSEQYF. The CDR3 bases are TGCGCCAGCAGCTTGGCCAGGTCCGAGCAGTACTTC.

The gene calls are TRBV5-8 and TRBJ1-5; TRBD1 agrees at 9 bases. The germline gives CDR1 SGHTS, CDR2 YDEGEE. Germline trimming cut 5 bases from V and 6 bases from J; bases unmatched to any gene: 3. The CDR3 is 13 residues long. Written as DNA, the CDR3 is TGTGCCAGCAGTACAGGGGGCACTCAGCCCCAGCATTTT. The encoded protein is CASSTGGTQPQHF.

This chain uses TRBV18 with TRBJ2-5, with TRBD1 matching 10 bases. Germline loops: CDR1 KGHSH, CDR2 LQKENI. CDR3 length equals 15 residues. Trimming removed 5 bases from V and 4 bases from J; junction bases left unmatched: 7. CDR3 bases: TGTGCCAGCTCAACGGGACAGGGGTCACGAGAGACCCAGTACTTC. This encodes CASSTGQGSRETQYF.

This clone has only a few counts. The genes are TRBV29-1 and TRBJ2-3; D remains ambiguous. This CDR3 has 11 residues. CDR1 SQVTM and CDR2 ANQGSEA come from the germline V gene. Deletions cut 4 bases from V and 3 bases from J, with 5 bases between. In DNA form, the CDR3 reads TGCAGCGTTGCGCTAACAGATACGCAGTATTTT. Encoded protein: CSVALTDTQYF.

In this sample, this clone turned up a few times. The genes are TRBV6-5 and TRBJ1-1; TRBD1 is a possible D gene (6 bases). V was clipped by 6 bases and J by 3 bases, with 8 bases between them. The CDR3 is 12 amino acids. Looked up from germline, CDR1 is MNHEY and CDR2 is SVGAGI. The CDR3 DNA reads TGTGCCAGCAGACAGGGCTACACTGAAGCTTTCTTT. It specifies CASRQGYTEAFF.

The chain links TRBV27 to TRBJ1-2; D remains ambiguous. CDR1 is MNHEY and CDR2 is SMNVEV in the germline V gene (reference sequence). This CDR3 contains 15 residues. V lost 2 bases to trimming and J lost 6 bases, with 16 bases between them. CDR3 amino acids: CASSLRQWEADGYTF. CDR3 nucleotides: TGTGCCAGCAGTTTACGTCAATGGGAGGCCGATGGCTACACCTTC.

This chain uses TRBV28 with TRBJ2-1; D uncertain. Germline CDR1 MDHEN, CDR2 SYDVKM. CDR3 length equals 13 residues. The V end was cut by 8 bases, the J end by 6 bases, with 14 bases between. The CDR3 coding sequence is TGTGCCAGCTTCGTAGTTAACAGCAATGAGCAGTTCTTC. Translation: CASFVVNSNEQFF.

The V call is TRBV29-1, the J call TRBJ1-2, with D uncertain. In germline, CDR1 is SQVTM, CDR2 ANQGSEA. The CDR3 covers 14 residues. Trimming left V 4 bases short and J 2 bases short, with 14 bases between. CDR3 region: CSVATTRGNYGYTF. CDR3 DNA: TGCAGCGTTGCTACGACCAGAGGGAACTATGGCTACACCTTC.

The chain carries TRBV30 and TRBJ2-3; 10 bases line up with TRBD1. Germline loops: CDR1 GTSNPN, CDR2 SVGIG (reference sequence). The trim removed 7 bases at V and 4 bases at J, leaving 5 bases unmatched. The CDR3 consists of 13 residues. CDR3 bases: TGTGCCTACACGACAGGGGGCCCAGATACGCAGTATTTT. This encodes CAYTTGGPDTQYF.

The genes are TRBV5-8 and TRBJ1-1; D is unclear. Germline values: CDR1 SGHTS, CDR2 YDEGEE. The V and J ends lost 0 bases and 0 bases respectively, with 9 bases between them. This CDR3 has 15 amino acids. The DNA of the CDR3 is TGTGCCAGCAGCTTGGGATCAGGAATGAACACTGAAGCTTTCTTT. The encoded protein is CASSLGSGMNTEAFF.

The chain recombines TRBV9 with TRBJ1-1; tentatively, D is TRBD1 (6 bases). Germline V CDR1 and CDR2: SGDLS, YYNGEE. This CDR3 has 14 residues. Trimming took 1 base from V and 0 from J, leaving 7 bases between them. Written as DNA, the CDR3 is TGTGCCAGCAGCGTAACAGGGATGAACACTGAAGCTTTCTTT. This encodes CASSVTGMNTEAFF.

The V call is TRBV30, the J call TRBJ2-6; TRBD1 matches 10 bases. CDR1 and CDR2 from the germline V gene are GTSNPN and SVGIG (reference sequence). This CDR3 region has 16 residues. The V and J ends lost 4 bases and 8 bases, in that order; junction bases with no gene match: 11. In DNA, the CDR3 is TGTGCCTGGATCCAGGGACAGGGGATCGCGTCCAACGTCCTGACTTTC. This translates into CAWIQGQGIASNVLTF.

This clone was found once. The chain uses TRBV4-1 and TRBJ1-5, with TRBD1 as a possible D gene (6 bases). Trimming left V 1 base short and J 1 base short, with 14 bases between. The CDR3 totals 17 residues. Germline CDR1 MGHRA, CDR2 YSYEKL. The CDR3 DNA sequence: TGCGCCAGCAGCCAAGCAACCGGGACAAAAAGCAATCAGCCCCAGCATTTT. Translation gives CASSQATGTKSNQPQHF.

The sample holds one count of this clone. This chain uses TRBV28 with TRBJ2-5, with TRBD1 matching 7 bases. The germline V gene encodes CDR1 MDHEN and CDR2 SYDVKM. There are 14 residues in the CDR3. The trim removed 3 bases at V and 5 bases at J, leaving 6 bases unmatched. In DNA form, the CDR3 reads TGTGCCAGCAGTTTCACAGGGGAATGGGAGACCCAGTACTTC. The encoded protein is CASSFTGEWETQYF.

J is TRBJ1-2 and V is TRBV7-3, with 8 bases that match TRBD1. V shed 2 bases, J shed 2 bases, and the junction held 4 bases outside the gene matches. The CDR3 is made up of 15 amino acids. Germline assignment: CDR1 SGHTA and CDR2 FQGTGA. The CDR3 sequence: CASSLSDRANYGYTF. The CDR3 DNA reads TGTGCCAGCAGCTTATCGGACAGGGCAAACTATGGCTACACCTTC.

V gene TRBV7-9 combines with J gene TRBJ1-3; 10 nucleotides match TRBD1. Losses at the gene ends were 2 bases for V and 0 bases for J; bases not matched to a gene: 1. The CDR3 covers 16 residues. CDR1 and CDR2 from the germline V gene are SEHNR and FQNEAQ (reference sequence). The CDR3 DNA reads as TGTGCCAGCAGCTTATGGGACAGGGGCTCTGGAAACACCATATATTTT. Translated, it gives CASSLWDRGSGNTIYF.

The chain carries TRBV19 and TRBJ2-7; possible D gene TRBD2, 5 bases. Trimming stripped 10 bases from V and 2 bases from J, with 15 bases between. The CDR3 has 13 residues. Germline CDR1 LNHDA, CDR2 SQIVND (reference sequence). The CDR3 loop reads CATRAGNAYEQYF. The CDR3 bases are TGTGCCACCCGTGCCGGGAACGCCTACGAGCAGTACTTC.

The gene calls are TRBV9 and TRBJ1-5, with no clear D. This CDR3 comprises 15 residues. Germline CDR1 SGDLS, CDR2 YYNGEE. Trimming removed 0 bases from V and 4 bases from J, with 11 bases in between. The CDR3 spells CASSVGSKENQPQHF. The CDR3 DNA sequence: TGTGCCAGCAGCGTAGGTTCCAAAGAGAATCAGCCCCAGCATTTT.

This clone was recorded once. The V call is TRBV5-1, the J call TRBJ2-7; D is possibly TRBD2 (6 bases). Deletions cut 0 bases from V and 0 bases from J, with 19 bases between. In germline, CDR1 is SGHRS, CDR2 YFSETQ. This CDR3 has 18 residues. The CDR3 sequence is CASSLEPLGGPSSYEQYF. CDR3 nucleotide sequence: TGCGCCAGCAGCTTGGAGCCGCTAGGAGGGCCGAGCTCCTACGAGCAGTACTTC.